This T cell receptor (beta chain) emerged from a study of T cells in Graves' hyperthyroidism and ophthalmopathy (dated by TCRdb to the late 2010s). In the study overall: Peripheral blood was collected at initial diagnosis, before any treatment. Once sampling was done, hyperthyroidism patients were given methimazole at a starting dose of 30 mg daily, whereas ophthalmopathy patients were given high-dose intravenous methylprednisolone. Prospective prediction of ophthalmopathy was tested in an independent validation cohort consisting of roughly 19 hyperthyroidism patients and over 15 patients who later progressed to ophthalmopathy. The approximately 98 discovery patients were randomly divided into training and test sets at a 7:3 ratio. TCR Vbeta CDR3 sequencing of 120 to 150 peripheral blood samples (fewer than 45 ophthalmopathy, about 75 hyperthyroidism and 17 progressor patients) is reported in the paper. TCR V-J signatures able to tell the groups apart were searched for in a discovery cohort of more than 90 patients, of whom more than 40 had Graves' ophthalmopathy and roughly 58 had stable Graves' hyperthyroidism. In addition, the study compared T-cell repertoires in thyroid tissue and in blood from five or six Graves' hyperthyroidism patients.

Summary of the overall study and its limitations: Ophthalmopathy was separated from stable hyperthyroidism by a 13 V-J signature model, with approximately 89% sensitivity and about 84% specificity obtained in cross-validation and 80%/75% obtained in testing. During validation, the model predicted progression to ophthalmopathy a median of approximately 6.5 months ahead of onset, with almost 71% sensitivity and 72% to 80% specificity. Most expanded thyroid clonotypes (frequency above 0.001) were also detected in blood, a finding suggesting that blood repertoires may reflect thyroid immune responses. Sample size was not statistically predetermined, and blinding of investigators to group allocation was not performed.

The CDR3 runs 17 residues from the cysteine to the phenylalanine. Only the CDR3 region is kept as DNA, spanning 51 bases read in frame from base 1. The germline V gene (reference sequence) supplies CDR1 SEHNR and CDR2 FQNEAQ. The TCR beta CDR3 regions were amplified from the RNA transcripts. The first round of RT-PCR for the TCR CDR3 was performed with the HTBI primer set and the Qiagen OneStep RT-PCR kit. Libraries were constructed in a second round of multiplex PCR, after which size selection and purification were performed. The libraries were sequenced on an Illumina HiSeq2000 using paired-end 100 bp reads. Under the source paper's analysis protocol: Raw data were processed with SOAPnuke, discarding reads with adapters, uncalled bases, mean Phred below 15, or no exact constant-primer or identifier match. High-quality paired reads were merged using COPE v1.2.5, and each unique nucleotide sequence was defined as a clonotype. MiTCR v1.1 was used to align clonotypes to the IMGT TRBV, TRBD and TRBJ reference segments. The analysis included only V-J combinations with a frequency above 0.0001, which together covered roughly 99% of the repertoires. A TCS score was defined as the ratio of F50 (clonal expansion) to E x V (chaos), with BLOSUM62-based TCRdist applied between CDR3 peptides within each V-J. Welch's t-statistics and random forest reduced around 520 V-J features to about 12, which were used in a naive Bayes classifier (R e1071). The raw public data were reprocessed by TCRdb itself: fastp quality trimming at Q25, MiXCR clonotype calling, in-frame beta chains only. Entries that share a CDR3 protein sequence are merged under the most common genes and DNA. V and J calls and clone size were set by TCRdb, not the authors. A total of approximately 700,000 distinct CDR3 sequences appear in this sample, 16% of them only once. The top ten constitute roughly 8% of the sample.

Stable Graves' hyperthyroidism was defined as the absence of progression to ophthalmopathy over 18 months of follow-up. The hyperthyroidism patients were between 18 and 65 years old and newly diagnosed, with a disease duration of less than 2 months. The study excluded patients with uncontrolled infections, other autoimmune diseases, pregnancy or lactation. Diagnoses were established on the basis of clinical symptoms, serum thyroxine and TRAb, thyroid ultrasound, and orbital computed tomography. PBMCs were isolated from about 9.1 ml of fresh peripheral blood by Ficoll-Paque density gradient centrifugation. Total RNA was extracted with Trizol reagent, and quality was checked on an Agilent 2100 Bioanalyzer. Points on this clonotype: There is no known antigen for this receptor. A much larger clone lies one base from this, so it may be a read error.

The chain uses TRBV7-9 and TRBJ2-3, with 10 bases matching TRBD2. The origin of this receptor is a man younger than 35 with Graves' hyperthyroidism. The sequenced sample was blood. At the DNA level, the sequence is TGCGCCAGCAGGCGATACGTAGCGGGAGGCGGCACAGATACGCAGTATTTT. It specifies CASRRYVAGGGTDTQYF. The entire variable domain, with the stretches around the CDR3 drawn from the reference TRBV7-9 and TRBJ2-3 proteins, is DTGVSQNPRHKITKRGQNVTFRCDPISEHNRLYWYRQTLGQGPEFLTYFQNEAQLEKSRLLSDRFSAERPKGSFSTLEIQRTEQGDSAMYLCASRRYVAGGGTDTQYFGPGTRLTVL.